The T cell receptor (beta chain) described here comes from a study of shared clonotypes between healthy human individuals. Study findings and constraints: Sampling used blood alone; tissue repertoires probably differ. Memory subsets had estimated richness that was generally smaller than that of naive subsets.

The ends were cut back, 7 bases at V and 2 bases at J, with 8 bases in the middle. This CDR3 has 13 amino acids. Germline loops: CDR1 LNHDA, CDR2 SQIVND (reference sequence). Sequencing used immunoSEQ multiplex PCR; TCRdb keeps in-frame clones, though not all of them. The sample has 730,000 or so clones; less than 80% are singletons. With regard to this clone: As yet, its antigen is unknown.

The source of this sequence is a woman aged 25 to 45 in good health. Sequencing used memory CD4+ T cells sorted from blood. Documented subset: CD45RA-negative fraction. The rearrangement links TRBV19 to TRBJ1-4, with a tentative D call TRBD1 (6 bases). In DNA, the CDR3 is TGTGCCAGTACAGGGGTGACTAATGAAAAACTGTTTTTT. It specifies CASTGVTNEKLFF. The variable domain in full, with the rest retrieved from reference TRBV19 and TRBJ1-4, is DGGITQSPKYLFRKEGQNVTLSCEQNLNHDAMYWYRQDPGQGLRLIYYSQIVNDFQKGDIAEGYSVSREKKESFPLTVTSAQKNPTAFYLCASTGVTNEKLFFGSGTQLSVL.